The clone carrying this T cell receptor beta chain occurred a few times. This sample was included in a study of blood T cell repertoires in COVID-19. Overall study context: The analysed material was cDNA or gDNA that came from T cells, B-cell-depleted T cells, or PBMCs.

Here immunoSEQ multiplex PCR was the method, and the copy in TCRdb shows in-frame clones only, minus some. The sample consists of approximately 200,000 clones, approximately 88% of them appearing once. CDR1 and CDR2 (germline): ENHRY, SYGVKD. V lost 0 bases and J 1 base, leaving 4 bases between the germline ends. This CDR3 spans 14 amino acids. The TCR comes from a woman in her 30s with acute or convalescent COVID-19. This chain links TRBV10-3 with TRBJ1-3; no clear D. Input material: peripheral blood. CDR3 nucleotides: TGTGCCATCAGTGAGTCCCTTTCTGGAAACACCATATATTTT. The encoded protein is CAISESLSGNTIYF.